This paragraph reports one T cell receptor beta chain. The data were obtained in a study of blood T cell repertoires in COVID-19. Study background: T cells, B-cell-depleted T cells, or PBMCs supplied cDNA or gDNA.

In the source study's methods: Estimates of nucleated cell counts were drawn from the amplification of reference gene primers. Sequenced by immunoSEQ multiplex PCR; TCRdb stores in-frame clones only, minus some. V and J calls and clone size come straight from that table; D and trimming were deduced from the DNA. This sample has about 28,000 clones, with 72% found just once. Germline assignment: CDR1 MDHEN and CDR2 SYDVKM. The CDR3 has 17 residues. V lost 2 bases and J lost 2, with 18 bases in between. The chain links TRBV28 to TRBJ1-2, with D tentatively TRBD1 (6 bases). This TCR was sampled from a boy between 2 and 10 years old with active or convalescent COVID-19. The sequenced sample consisted of peripheral blood. CDR3 DNA sequence: TGTGCCAGCAGTTTAACGAACAACAGGGTAGGAAACTATGGCTACACCTTC. Protein: CASSLTNNRVGNYGYTF.